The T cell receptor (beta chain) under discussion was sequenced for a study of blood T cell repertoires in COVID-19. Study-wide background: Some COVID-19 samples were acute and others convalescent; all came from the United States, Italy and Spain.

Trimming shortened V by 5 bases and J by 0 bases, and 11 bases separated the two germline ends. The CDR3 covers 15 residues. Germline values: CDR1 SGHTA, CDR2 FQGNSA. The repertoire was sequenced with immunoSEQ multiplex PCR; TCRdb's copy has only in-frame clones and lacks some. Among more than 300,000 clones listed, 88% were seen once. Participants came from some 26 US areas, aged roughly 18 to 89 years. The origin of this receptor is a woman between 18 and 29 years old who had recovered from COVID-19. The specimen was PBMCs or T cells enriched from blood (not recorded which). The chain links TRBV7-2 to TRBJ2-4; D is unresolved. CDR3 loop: CASSPDIRAKNIQYF. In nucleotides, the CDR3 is TGTGCCAGCAGCCCAGACATCCGAGCCAAAAACATTCAGTACTTC.